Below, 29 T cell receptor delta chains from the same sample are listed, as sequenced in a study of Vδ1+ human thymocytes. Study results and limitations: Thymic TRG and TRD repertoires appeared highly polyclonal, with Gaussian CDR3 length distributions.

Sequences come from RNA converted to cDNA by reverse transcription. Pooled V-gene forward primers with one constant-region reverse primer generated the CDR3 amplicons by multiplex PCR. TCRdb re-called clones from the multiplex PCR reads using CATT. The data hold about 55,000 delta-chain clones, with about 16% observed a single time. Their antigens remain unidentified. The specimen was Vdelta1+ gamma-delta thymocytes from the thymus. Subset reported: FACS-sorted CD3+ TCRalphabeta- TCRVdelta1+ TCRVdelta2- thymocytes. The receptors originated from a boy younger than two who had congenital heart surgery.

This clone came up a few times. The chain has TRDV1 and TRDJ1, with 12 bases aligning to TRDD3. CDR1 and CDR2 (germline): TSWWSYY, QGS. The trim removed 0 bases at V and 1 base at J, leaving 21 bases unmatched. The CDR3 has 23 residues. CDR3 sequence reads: CALGELSGRWSTGGYYPTDKLIF. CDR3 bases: TGTGCTCTTGGGGAACTTTCGGGTCGATGGAGTACTGGGGGATACTATCCCACCGATAAACTCATCTTT.

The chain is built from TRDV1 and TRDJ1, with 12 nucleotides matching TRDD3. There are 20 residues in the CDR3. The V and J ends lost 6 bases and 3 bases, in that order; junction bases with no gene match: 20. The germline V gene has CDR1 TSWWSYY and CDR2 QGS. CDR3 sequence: CALGIYLRDWGILRPDKLIF. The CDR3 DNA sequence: TGTGCTCTTGGCATATACCTAAGGGACTGGGGGATACTTAGGCCCGATAAACTCATCTTT.

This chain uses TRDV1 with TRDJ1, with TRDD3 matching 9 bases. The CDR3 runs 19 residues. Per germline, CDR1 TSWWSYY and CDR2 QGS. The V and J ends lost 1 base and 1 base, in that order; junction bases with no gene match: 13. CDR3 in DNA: TGTGCTCTTGGGGAACGGTCCTCCAACTGGGGGAGGCCCACCGATAAACTCATCTTT. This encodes CALGERSSNWGRPTDKLIF.

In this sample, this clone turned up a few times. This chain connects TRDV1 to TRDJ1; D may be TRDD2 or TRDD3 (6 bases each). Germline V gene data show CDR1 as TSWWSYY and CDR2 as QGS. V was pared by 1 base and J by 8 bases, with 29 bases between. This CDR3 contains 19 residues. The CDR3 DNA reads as TGTGCTCTTGGGGAACGGGGGGCTCCTACAGGCCCCTGGGGCCTGAAACTCATCTTT. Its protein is CALGERGAPTGPWGLKLIF.

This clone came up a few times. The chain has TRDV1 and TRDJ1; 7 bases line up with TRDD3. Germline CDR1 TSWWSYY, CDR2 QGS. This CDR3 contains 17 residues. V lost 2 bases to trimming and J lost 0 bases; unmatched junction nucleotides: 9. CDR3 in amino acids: CALGEVGRIRHTDKLIF. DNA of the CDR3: TGTGCTCTTGGGGAAGTTGGACGGATACGCCACACCGATAAACTCATCTTT.

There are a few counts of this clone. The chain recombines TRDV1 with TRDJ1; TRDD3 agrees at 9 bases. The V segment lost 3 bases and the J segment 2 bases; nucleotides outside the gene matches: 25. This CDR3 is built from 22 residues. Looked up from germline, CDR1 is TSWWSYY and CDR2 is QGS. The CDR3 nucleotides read TGTGCTCTTGGGGAGTATCGACGTCGAGCTGAACTACTGGGGGACCTTACCGATAAACTCATCTTT. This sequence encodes CALGEYRRRAELLGDLTDKLIF.

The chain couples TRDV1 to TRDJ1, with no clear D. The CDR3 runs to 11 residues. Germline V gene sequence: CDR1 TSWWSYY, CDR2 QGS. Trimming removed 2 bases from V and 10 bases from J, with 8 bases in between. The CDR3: CALGEVDLLIF. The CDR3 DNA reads TGTGCTCTTGGGGAAGTCGATCTACTCATCTTT.

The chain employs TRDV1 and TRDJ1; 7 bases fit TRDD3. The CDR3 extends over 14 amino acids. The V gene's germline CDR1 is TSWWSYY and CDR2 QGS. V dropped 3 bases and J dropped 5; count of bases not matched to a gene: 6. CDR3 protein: CALGEPVLGDKLIF. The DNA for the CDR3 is TGTGCTCTTGGGGAGCCTGTACTGGGGGATAAACTCATCTTT.

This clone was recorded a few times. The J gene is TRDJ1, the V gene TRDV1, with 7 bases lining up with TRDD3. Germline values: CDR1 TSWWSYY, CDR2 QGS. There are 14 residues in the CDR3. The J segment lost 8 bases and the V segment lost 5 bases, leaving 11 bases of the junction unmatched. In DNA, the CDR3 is TGTGCTCTTGGGACCCCAACCGGGGGATCCAAACTCATCTTT. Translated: CALGTPTGGSKLIF.

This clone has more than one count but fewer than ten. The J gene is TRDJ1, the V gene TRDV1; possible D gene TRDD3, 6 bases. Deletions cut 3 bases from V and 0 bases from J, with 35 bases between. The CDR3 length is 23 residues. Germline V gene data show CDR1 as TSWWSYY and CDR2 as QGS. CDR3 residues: CALGERHTRILEPWGRYTDKLIF. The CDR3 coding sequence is TGTGCTCTTGGGGAGAGGCATACTAGGATTTTGGAACCCTGGGGTCGGTACACCGATAAACTCATCTTT.

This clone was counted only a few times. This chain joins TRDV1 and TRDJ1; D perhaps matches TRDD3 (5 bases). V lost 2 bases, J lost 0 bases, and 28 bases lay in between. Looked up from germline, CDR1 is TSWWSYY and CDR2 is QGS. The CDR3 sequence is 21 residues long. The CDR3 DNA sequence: TGTGCTCTTGGGGAATTTTCCCCCAGCCGACTGGACCTTGAGTACACCGATAAACTCATCTTT. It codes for CALGEFSPSRLDLEYTDKLIF.

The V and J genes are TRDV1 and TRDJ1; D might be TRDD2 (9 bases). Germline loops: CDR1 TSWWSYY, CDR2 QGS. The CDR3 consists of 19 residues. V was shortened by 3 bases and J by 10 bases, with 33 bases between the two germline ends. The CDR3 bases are TGTGCTCTTGGGGAGCCCGTGCCCTTCCTACTGGGGGTGGGAGTCGTACTCATCTTT. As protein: CALGEPVPFLLGVGVVLIF.

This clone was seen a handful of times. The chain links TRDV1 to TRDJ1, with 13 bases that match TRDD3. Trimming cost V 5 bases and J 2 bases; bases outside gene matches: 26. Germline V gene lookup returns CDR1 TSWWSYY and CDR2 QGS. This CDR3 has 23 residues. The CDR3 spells CALGTPRPSLHTGGYAETDKLIF. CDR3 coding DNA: TGTGCTCTTGGGACTCCTCGGCCTTCCTTGCATACTGGGGGATACGCCGAAACCGATAAACTCATCTTT.

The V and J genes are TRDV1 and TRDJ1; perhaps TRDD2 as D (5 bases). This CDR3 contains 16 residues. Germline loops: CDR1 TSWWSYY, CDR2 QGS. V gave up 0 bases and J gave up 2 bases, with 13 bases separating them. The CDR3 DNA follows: TGTGCTCTTGGGGAACTGCCCTTCGGGGTTACCGATAAACTCATCTTT. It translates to CALGELPFGVTDKLIF.

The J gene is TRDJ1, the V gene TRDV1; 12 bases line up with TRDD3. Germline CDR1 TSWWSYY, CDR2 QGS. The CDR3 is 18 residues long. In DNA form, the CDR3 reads TGTGCCCTGGGATTACTGGGGGATACTGCGGGATACACCGATAAACTCATCTTT. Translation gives CALGLLGDTAGYTDKLIF.

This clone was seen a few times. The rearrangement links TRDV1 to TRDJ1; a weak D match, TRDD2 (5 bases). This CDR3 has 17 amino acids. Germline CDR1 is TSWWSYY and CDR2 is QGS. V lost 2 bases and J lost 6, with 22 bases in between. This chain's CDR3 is CALGECSFPTHENKLIF. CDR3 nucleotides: TGTGCTCTTGGGGAATGTTCCTTTCCAACTCACGAGAATAAACTCATCTTT.

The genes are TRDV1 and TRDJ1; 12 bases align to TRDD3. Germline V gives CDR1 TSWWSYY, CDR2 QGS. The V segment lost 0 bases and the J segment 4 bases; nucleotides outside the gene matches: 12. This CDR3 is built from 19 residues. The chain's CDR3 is CALGELRPYWGIPSDKLIF. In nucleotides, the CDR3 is TGTGCTCTTGGGGAACTCCGTCCCTACTGGGGGATACCGAGCGATAAACTCATCTTT.

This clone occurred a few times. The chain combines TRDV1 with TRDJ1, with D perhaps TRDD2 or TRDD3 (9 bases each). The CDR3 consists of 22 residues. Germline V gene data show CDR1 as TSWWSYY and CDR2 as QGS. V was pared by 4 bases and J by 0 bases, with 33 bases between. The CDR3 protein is CALGATPSYVWGIRPYTDKLIF. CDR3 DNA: TGTGCTCTTGGGGCTACGCCTTCCTACGTCTGGGGGATCCGACCTTACACCGATAAACTCATCTTT.

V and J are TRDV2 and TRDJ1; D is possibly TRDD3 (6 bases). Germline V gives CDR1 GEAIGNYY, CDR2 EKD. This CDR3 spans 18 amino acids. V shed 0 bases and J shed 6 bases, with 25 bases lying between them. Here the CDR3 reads CACDTEESGDPGGYKLIF. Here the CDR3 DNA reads TGTGCCTGTGACACCGAGGAGTCTGGGGATCCGGGGGGTTATAAACTCATCTTT.

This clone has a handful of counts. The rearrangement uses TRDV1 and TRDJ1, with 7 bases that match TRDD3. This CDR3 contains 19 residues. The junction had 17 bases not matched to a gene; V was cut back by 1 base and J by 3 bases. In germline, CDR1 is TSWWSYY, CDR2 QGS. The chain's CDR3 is CALGEPAHVPGDVPDKLIF. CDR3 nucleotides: TGTGCTCTTGGGGAACCAGCCCATGTTCCGGGGGATGTCCCCGATAAACTCATCTTT.

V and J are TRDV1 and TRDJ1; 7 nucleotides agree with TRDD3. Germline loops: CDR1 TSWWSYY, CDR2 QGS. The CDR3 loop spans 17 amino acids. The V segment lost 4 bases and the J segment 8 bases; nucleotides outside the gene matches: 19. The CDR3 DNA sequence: TGTGCTCTTGGGGCCGCCCCTCGTACTGGGGATTACTCAAAACTCATCTTT. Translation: CALGAAPRTGDYSKLIF.

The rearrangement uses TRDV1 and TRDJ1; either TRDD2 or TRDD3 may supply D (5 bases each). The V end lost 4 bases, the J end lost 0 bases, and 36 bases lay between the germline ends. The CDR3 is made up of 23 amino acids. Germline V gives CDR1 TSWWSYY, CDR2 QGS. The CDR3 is CALGVPSSQLTGANSVYTDKLIF. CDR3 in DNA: TGTGCTCTTGGGGTCCCTTCTTCCCAACTGACGGGGGCTAACAGCGTGTACACCGATAAACTCATCTTT.

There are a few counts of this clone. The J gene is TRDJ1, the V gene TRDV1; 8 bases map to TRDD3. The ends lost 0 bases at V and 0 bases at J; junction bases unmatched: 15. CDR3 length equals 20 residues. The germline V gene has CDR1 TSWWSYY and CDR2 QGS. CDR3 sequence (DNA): TGTGCTCTTGGGGAACTCTACCCCCTACGGGGGGATAGATACACCGATAAACTCATCTTT. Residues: CALGELYPLRGDRYTDKLIF.

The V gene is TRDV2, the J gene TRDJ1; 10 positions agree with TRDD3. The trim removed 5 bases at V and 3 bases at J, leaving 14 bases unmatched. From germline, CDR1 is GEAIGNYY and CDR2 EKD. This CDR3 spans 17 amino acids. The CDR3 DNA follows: TGTGCCTGTGCCTCATGGGGGGATACGCGGACCGCCGATAAACTCATCTTT. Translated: CACASWGDTRTADKLIF.

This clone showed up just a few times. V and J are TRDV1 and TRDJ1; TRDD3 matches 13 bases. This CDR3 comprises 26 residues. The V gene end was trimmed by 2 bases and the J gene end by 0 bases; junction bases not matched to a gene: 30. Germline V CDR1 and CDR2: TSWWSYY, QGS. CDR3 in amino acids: CALGELDLPTGWDWGIRCSYTDKLIF. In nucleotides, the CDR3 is TGTGCTCTTGGGGAATTAGACCTACCTACCGGTTGGGACTGGGGGATACGCTGCTCGTACACCGATAAACTCATCTTT.

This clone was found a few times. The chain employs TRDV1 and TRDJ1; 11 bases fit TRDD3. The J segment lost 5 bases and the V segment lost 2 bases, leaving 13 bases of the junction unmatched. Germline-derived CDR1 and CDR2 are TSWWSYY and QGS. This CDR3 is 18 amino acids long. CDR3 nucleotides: TGTGCTCTTGGGGAAGCATCGTACTGGGGGATAGGACTTGATAAACTCATCTTT. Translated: CALGEASYWGIGLDKLIF.

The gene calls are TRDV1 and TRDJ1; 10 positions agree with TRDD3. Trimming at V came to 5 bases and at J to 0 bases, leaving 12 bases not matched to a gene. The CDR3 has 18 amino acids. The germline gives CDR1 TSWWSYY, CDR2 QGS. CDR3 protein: CALGIPPYWGINTDKLIF. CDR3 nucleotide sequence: TGTGCTCTTGGGATACCCCCTTACTGGGGGATTAACACCGATAAACTCATCTTT.

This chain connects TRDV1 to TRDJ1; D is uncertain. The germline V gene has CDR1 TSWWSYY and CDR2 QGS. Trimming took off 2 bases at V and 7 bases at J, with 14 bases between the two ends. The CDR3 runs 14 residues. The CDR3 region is CALGETSTRAKLIF. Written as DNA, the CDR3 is TGTGCTCTTGGGGAAACCTCGACTCGGGCTAAACTCATCTTT.

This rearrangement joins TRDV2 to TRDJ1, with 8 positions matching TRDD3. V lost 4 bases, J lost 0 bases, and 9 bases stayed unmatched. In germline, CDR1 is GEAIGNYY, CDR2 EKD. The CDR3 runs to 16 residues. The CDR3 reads CACEGILGVYTDKLIF. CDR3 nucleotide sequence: TGTGCCTGTGAAGGAATACTGGGGGTATACACCGATAAACTCATCTTT.